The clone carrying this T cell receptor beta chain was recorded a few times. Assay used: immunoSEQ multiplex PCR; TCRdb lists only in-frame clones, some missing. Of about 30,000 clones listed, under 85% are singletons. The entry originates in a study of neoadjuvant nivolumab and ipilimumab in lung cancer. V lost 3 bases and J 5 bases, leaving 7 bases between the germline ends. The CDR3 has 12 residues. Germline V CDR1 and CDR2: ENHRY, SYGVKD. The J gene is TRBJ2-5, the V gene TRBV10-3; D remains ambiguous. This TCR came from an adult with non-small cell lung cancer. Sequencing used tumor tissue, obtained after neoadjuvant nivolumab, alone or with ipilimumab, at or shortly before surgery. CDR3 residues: CAISDPVETQYF. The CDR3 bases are TGTGCCATCAGTGATCCCGTGGAGACCCAGTACTTC.